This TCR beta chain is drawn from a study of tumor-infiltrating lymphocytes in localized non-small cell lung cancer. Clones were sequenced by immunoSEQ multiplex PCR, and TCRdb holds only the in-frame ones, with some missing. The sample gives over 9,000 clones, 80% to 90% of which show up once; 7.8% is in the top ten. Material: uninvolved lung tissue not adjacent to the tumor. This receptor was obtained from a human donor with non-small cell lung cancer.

The CDR3 DNA is TGCGCCAGCAGCTTGGATGGGGGGAACACTGAAGCTTTCTTT. Translating it yields CASSLDGGNTEAFF. This chain connects TRBV5-1 to TRBJ1-1; TRBD1 might be the D (5 bases). The CDR3 consists of 14 residues. Germline V gene data show CDR1 as SGHRS and CDR2 as YFSETQ. V was cut by 0 bases and J by 1 base, with 7 bases left in between.